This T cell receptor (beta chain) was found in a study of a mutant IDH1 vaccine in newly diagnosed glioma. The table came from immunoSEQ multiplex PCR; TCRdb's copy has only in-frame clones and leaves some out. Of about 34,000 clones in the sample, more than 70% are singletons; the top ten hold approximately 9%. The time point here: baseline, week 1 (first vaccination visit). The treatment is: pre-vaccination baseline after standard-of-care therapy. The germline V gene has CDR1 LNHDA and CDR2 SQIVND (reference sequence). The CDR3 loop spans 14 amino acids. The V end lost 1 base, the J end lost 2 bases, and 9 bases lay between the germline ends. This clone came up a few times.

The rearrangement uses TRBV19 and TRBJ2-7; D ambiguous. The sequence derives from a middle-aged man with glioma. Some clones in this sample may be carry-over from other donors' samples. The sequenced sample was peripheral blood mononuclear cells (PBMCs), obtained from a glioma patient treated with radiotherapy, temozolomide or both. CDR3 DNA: TGTGCCAGTAGTATAGGTGACGGTACCTACGAGCAGTACTTC. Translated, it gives CASSIGDGTYEQYF.